This T cell receptor (beta chain) was retrieved from a study of PD-1 blockade in classical Hodgkin lymphoma. Study summary: Each patient was given nivolumab 3 mg/kg through a vein every 2 weeks.

This clone was observed a single time. Its antigen is currently unknown. Sequenced by immunoSEQ multiplex PCR; TCRdb stores in-frame clones only, minus some. The sample yields about 40,000 clones, about 90% seen once. Brentuximab vedotin exposure varied among the patients, all of whom had relapsed after autologous stem cell transplantation. Whole-study results and caveats: Baseline diversity in complete responders resembled that of newly diagnosed patients. A significant rise in TCR diversity by C4D1 was seen for CD4+ but not CD8+ cells. Relative to healthy donors, newly diagnosed patients reportedly had lower baseline TCR diversity, which was reported as lower still in relapsed/refractory patients.

Sequences were derived from peripheral blood mononuclear cells (PBMCs), sampled at baseline. This TCR came from a human donor with classical Hodgkin lymphoma.

This CDR3 is CASSVDPGARGETQYF. As DNA, the CDR3 is TGTGCCAGCAGCGTAGATCCGGGGGCGCGAGGAGAGACCCAGTACTTC. The rearrangement links TRBV9 to TRBJ2-5; either TRBD1 or TRBD2 may supply D (6 bases each). V lost 0 bases to trimming and J lost 4 bases, with 16 bases between them. There are 16 residues in the CDR3. Germline lookup yields CDR1 SGDLS and CDR2 YYNGEE.